Given below is one T cell receptor (beta chain) in context. Its antigen is not known. This specimen belongs to a study of shared clonotypes between healthy human individuals. Study-level findings and limits: A handful of donors shared 4.5% to 6.5% of their naive CD4 clonotypes.

Evenly divided among several immunoSEQ plates was the genomic DNA of each subset. Sorted-subset replicate PCRs used around 0.2 ug DNA, about 30,000 T cell genomes. The repertoire was sequenced with immunoSEQ multiplex PCR; TCRdb's copy has only in-frame clones and lacks some. Of some 2,500,000 clones listed, 80% to 95% are singletons. CDR1 is MNHEY and CDR2 is SVGAGI in the germline V gene. The CDR3 totals 15 residues. Trimming left V 4 bases short and J 2 bases short, with 12 bases between. The sequence was collected from a man between 18 and 29 years old in good health. Some clones in this sample may be carry-over from other donors' samples. The chain joins TRBV6-5 to TRBJ1-3; the D gene is possibly TRBD1 (6 bases). Sequenced: naive CD4+ T cells from PBMCs. Regarding subset: CD45RA+ positively selected. The CDR3 region is CASSSTGGPGNTIYF. The DNA of the CDR3 is TGTGCCAGCAGTTCGACCGGGGGGCCTGGAAACACCATATATTTT.